The 15 T cell receptor beta chains below all came from one sample that was sequenced in a study of shared clonotypes between healthy human individuals. Only in-frame clones appear in the TCRdb table, and some are missing; sequencing was by immunoSEQ multiplex PCR. The profile shows some 2 million clones, roughly 95% of them singletons. Sequencing was carried out using naive CD4+ T cells sorted from blood. As for subset: CD45RA+ positively selected. Every receptor here comes from a man younger than 35 in good health.

The chain recombines TRBV5-6 with TRBJ1-1; D unclear. The CDR3 has 13 amino acids. Germline loops: CDR1 SGHDT, CDR2 YYEEEE. The V end was cut by 7 bases, the J end by 2 bases, with 12 bases between. The CDR3 protein is CASRLNFNTEAFF. CDR3 DNA sequence: TGTGCCAGCCGCCTTAACTTTAACACTGAAGCTTTCTTT.

A remark on this clone: The same CDR3 is also encoded by other DNA sequences in this sample. CDR3 in DNA: TGTGCCAGCAGCTTGGGCAGGGGGACCGGGGAGCTGTTTTTT. Amino acid sequence: CASSLGRGTGELFF. The rearrangement links TRBV5-4 to TRBJ2-2; the match to TRBD1 covers 7 bases. The ends lost 0 bases at V and 5 bases at J; junction bases unmatched: 1. The CDR3 length is 14 residues. Germline lookup yields CDR1 SGHNT and CDR2 YYREEE (reference sequence).

With regard to this clone: Additional DNA sequences in this sample encode the identical CDR3. This chain uses TRBV5-6 with TRBJ1-1; 9 bases fit TRBD1. The CDR3 consists of 16 residues. The V segment lost 0 bases and the J segment 0 bases; nucleotides outside the gene matches: 3. Germline-derived CDR1 and CDR2 are SGHDT and YYEEEE. The CDR3 spells CASSLGQGVMNTEAFF. The CDR3 DNA reads as TGTGCCAGCAGCTTGGGACAGGGGGTTATGAACACTGAAGCTTTCTTT.

Comment on this clone: Other nucleotide sequences in the sample specify the same CDR3. This chain connects TRBV9 to TRBJ2-5, with D unclear. From germline, CDR1 is SGDLS and CDR2 YYNGEE. This CDR3 region has 12 residues. Trimming stripped 0 bases from V and 4 bases from J, with 4 bases between. Here the CDR3 reads CASSVEGETQYF. The CDR3 DNA sequence: TGTGCCAGCAGCGTAGAGGGAGAGACCCAGTACTTC. Full variable domain (missing parts from reference TRBV9 and TRBJ2-5): DSGVTQTPKHLITATGQRVTLRCSPRSGDLSVYWYQQSLDQGLQFLIQYYNGEERAKGNILERFSAQQFPDLHSELNLSSLELGDSALYFCASSVEGETQYFGPGTRLLVL.

This chain connects TRBV5-1 to TRBJ2-1; 10 nucleotides match TRBD1. This CDR3 comprises 15 residues. The V and J ends lost 1 base and 8 bases, in that order; junction bases with no gene match: 6. The germline gives CDR1 SGHRS, CDR2 YFSETQ. CDR3 DNA: TGCGCCAGCAGCTTGTTCGGACAGGGGGGCGATGAGCAGTTCTTC. The encoded protein is CASSLFGQGGDEQFF.

This clone was found a few times. This chain links TRBV6-1 with TRBJ2-2; D uncertain. The V gene lost 8 bases and the J gene lost 1 base, with 2 bases spanning the gap. The CDR3 is 11 amino acids. The germline V gene has CDR1 MNHNS and CDR2 SASEGT. This CDR3 reads CASGNTGELFF. The CDR3 DNA follows: TGTGCCAGCGGGAACACCGGGGAGCTGTTTTTT.

CDR3 sequence: CAWMGGGNEQFF. In DNA form, the CDR3 reads TGTGCCTGGATGGGTGGAGGCAATGAGCAGTTCTTC. This chain uses TRBV30 with TRBJ2-1; possibly TRBD2 for D (5 bases). Trimming stripped 4 bases from V and 6 bases from J, with 10 bases between. Looked up from germline, CDR1 is GTSNPN and CDR2 is SVGIG (reference sequence). The CDR3 runs 12 residues.

Notes on this clone: The same CDR3 also results from other DNA sequences found in this sample. The V call is TRBV2, the J call TRBJ1-5, with 7 bases that match TRBD1. Germline CDR1 reads SNHLY; CDR2 reads FYNNEI. J lost 1 base, V lost 5 bases, and 2 bases had no gene match. The CDR3 has 14 amino acids. CDR3 in DNA: TGTGCCAGCAGTCAGGACAGGAGCAATCAGCCCCAGCATTTT. Translating gives CASSQDRSNQPQHF.

CDR3: CASSNRDRVEQYF. CDR3 DNA sequence: TGTGCCAGCAGCAACCGGGACAGGGTCGAGCAGTACTTC. J is TRBJ2-7 and V is TRBV7-2, with 9 nucleotides matching TRBD1. V was pared by 5 bases and J by 6 bases, with 5 bases of the junction left unmatched. The CDR3 runs to 13 residues. Germline CDR1 SGHTA, CDR2 FQGNSA.

This clone was found once. Other DNA sequences in this sample translate to the same CDR3. J is TRBJ2-1 and V is TRBV5-1; TRBD1 aligns across 7 bases. V shed 0 bases and J 1 base; nucleotides not matched to a gene: 1. The CDR3 is 15 residues long. CDR1 and CDR2 (germline): SGHRS, YFSETQ. The CDR3 coding sequence is TGCGCCAGCAGCTTGGACAGGGGTTCCTACAATGAGCAGTTCTTC. Translated: CASSLDRGSYNEQFF.

V is TRBV11-1 and J is TRBJ1-2; 8 bases agree with TRBD1. The germline V gene encodes CDR1 SGHAT and CDR2 FQDESV (reference sequence). CDR3 length: 14 amino acids. V shed 0 bases, J shed 10 bases, and the junction held 7 bases outside the gene matches. Written as DNA, the CDR3 is TGTGCCAGCAGCTTAGCGGAAGGACAGGGCCACTACACCTTC. Amino acids: CASSLAEGQGHYTF.

The gene calls are TRBV9 and TRBJ2-3, with a tentative D call TRBD2 (6 bases). Germline assignment: CDR1 SGDLS and CDR2 YYNGEE. The CDR3 has 11 residues. Deletions cut 7 bases from V and 4 bases from J, with 7 bases between. The CDR3 sequence: CASGTSDTQYF. The CDR3 DNA follows: TGTGCCAGCGGGACTTCAGATACGCAGTATTTT.

V gene TRBV6-6 combines with J gene TRBJ1-2, with D maybe TRBD1 (5 bases). The germline V gene has CDR1 MNHNY and CDR2 SVGAGI (reference sequence). The CDR3 loop spans 13 amino acids. V was shortened by 11 bases and J by 8 bases, with 21 bases between the two germline ends. DNA of the CDR3: TGTGCCTGCCGAGCGGGGGGAGATAAGGGCTACACCTTC. This gives the protein CACRAGGDKGYTF.

The chain has TRBV29-1 and TRBJ2-7; D is undetermined. In germline, CDR1 is SQVTM, CDR2 ANQGSEA. The CDR3 has 13 amino acids. The V end lost 2 bases, the J end lost 0 bases, and 8 bases lay between the germline ends. The CDR3 sequence is CSVEPADSYEQYF. The CDR3 DNA follows: TGCAGCGTTGAACCGGCGGACTCCTACGAGCAGTACTTC.

Remarks on this clone: Other DNA sequences in the same sample also yield this CDR3. V and J are TRBV5-4 and TRBJ2-3, with D tentatively TRBD2 (6 bases). The germline gives CDR1 SGHNT, CDR2 YYREEE (reference sequence). The CDR3 sequence is 14 residues long. Deletions cut 1 base from V and 1 base from J, with 7 bases between. The CDR3 loop is CASSLRGGTDTQYF. The CDR3 bases are TGTGCCAGCAGCTTGCGCGGGGGCACAGATACGCAGTATTTT.